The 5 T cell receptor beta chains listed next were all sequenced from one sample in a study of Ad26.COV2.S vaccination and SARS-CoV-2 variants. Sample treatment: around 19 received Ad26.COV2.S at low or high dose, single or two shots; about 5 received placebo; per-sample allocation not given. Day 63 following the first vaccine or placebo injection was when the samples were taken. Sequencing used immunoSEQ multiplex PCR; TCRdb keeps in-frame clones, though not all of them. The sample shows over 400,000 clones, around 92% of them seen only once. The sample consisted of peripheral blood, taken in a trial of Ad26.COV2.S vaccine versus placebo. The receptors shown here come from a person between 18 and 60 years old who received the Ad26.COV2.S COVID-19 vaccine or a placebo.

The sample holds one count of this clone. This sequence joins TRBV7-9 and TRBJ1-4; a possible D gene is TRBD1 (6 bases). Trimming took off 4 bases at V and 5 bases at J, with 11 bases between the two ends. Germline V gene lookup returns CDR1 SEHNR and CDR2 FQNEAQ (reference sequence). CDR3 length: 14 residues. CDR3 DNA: TGTGCCAGCAGCTCGGACAGACTAAATGAAAAACTGTTTTTT. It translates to CASSSDRLNEKLFF.

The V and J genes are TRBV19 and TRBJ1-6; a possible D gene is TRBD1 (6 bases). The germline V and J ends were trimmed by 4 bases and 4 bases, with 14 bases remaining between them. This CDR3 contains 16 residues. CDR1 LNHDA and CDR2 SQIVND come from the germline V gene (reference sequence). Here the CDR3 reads CASSTSDSIYNSPLHF. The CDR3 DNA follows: TGTGCCAGTAGTACATCGGACAGCATATATAATTCACCCCTCCACTTT.

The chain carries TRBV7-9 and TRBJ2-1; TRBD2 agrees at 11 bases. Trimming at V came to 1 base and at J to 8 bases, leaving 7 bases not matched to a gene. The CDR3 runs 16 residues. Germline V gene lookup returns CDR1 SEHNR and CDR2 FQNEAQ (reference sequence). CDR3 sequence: CASSLVRTSGGDEQFF. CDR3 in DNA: TGTGCCAGCAGCTTAGTCCGAACTAGCGGGGGAGATGAGCAGTTCTTC. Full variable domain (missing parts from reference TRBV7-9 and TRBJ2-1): DTGVSQNPRHKITKRGQNVTFRCDPISEHNRLYWYRQTLGQGPEFLTYFQNEAQLEKSRLLSDRFSAERPKGSFSTLEIQRTEQGDSAMYLCASSLVRTSGGDEQFFGPGTRLTVL.

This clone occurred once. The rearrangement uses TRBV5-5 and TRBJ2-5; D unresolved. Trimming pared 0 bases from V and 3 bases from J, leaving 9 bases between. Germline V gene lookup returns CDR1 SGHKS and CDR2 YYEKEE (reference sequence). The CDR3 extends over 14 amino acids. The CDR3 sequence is CASSLVSTEETQYF. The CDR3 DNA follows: TGTGCCAGCAGCTTGGTCTCCACAGAAGAGACCCAGTACTTC.

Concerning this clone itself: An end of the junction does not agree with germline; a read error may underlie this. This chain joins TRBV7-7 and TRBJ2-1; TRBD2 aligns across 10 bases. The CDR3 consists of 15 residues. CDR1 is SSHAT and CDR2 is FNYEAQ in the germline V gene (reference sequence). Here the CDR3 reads CASSLSSGGSNEQFF. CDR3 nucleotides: TGTGCTAGCAGCTTATCTAGCGGGGGTTCAAATGAGCAGTTCTTC.